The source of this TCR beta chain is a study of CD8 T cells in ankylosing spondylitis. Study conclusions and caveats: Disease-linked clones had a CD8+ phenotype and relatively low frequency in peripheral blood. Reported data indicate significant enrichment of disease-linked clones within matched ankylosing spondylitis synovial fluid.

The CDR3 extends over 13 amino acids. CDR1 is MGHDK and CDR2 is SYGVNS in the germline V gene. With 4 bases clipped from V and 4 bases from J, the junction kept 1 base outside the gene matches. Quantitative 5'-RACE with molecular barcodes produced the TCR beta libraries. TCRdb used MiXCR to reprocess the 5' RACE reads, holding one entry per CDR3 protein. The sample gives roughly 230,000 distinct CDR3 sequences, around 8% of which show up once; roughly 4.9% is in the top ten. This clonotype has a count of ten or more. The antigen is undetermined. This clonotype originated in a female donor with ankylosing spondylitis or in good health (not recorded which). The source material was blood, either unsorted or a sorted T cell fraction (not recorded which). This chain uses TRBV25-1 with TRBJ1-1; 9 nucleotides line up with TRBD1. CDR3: CASSVGQGTEAFF. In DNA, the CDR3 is TGTGCCAGCAGTGTGGGACAGGGCACTGAAGCTTTCTTT.